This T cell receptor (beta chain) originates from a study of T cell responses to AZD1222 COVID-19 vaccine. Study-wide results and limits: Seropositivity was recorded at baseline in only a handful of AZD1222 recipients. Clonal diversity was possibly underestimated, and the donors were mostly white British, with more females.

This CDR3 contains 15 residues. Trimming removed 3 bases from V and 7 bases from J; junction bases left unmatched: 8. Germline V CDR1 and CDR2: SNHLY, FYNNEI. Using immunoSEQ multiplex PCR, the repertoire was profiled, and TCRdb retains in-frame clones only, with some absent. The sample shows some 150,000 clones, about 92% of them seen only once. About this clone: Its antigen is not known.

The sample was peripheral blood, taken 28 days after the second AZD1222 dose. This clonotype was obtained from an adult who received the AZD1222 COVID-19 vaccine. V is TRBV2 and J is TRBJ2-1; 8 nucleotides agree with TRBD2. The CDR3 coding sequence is TGTGCCAGCAGTGACCCCGGGACTAGAGCTAATGAGCAGTTCTTC. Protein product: CASSDPGTRANEQFF.